The T cell receptor (beta chain) described here comes from a study of T cell responses to AZD1222 COVID-19 vaccine. Study-level points and caveats: There were repertoire samples only from the period after the peak T cell response. White British ancestry dominated among donors, who included more females, and clonal diversity was possibly underestimated. Increased Spike-specific TCR breadth and depth were observed after two AZD1222 doses.

In regard to this clone: What it binds is unknown. The junction differs from germline at one of its ends, possibly a read error.

TCRdb's table, derived via immunoSEQ multiplex PCR, lists solely in-frame clones and lacks some. Seen here are more than 95,000 clones, 80% to 90% observed once, and the top ten hold about 10%. The CDR3 runs to 13 residues. CDR1 and CDR2 (germline): SGHAT, FQNNGV. The chain combines TRBV11-2 with TRBJ2-7; 11 bases match TRBD2. The source material was peripheral blood, sampled on day 0 of AZD1222 vaccination. This clonotype originated in an adult in good health. This CDR3 reads CASRDSGRGIPDF. CDR3 nucleotides: TGTGCCAGCAGAGATAGCGGGAGGGGTATTCCGGACTTC.